A selection of T cell receptor beta chains follows, all from one sample in a study of CD8+ T cells in alopecia areata. Some clones are missing from TCRdb's copy, which holds only in-frame ones; the method was immunoSEQ multiplex PCR. Here the sample spans roughly 170,000 clones, roughly 62% being singletons. Source: CD8+ T cells sorted from blood, taken at week 24, from a patient treated with tofacitinib. Source of these receptors: a human donor with alopecia areata. The CDR3 runs from the conserved cysteine through the conserved F or W. Fields, in order: V gene, clone size, J gene, D gene, CDR3 DNA, CDR3 protein. D genes are given only for firm matches. Not all rows give a size; the values are once, few, many and, for expanded clones, a class.

TRBV30	once	TRBJ2-5	NA	TGTGCCTGGAGTGTCGCCGAGGAGATCCAAGAGACCCAGTACTTC	CAWSVAEEIQETQYF
TRBV5-6	few	TRBJ2-5	NA	TGTGCCAGCGGTGTCGGATTCGGCGAGACCCAGTACTTC	CASGVGFGETQYF
TRBV19	NA	TRBJ2-7	NA	TGTGCCAGTAGTGTAACAAGCTCCTACGAGCAGTACTTC	CASSVTSSYEQYF
TRBV5-6	NA	TRBJ1-6	NA	TGTGCCAGCAGCCCCTTCTACCCCAATTCACCCCTCCACTTT	CASSPFYPNSPLHF
TRBV6-1	NA	TRBJ2-3	NA	TGTGCCACCACCCAAACCGGGGATACGCAGTATTTT	CATTQTGDTQYF
TRBV27	NA	TRBJ1-6	TRBD1	TGTGCCAGCAGTTCCACCGGGACAGGGGTTTCACCCCTCCACTTT	CASSSTGTGVSPLHF
TRBV27	few	TRBJ2-3	TRBD1	TGTGCCAGCAGCCGCCGGGACAGGGGCACAGATACGCAGTATTTT	CASSRRDRGTDTQYF
TRBV30	NA	TRBJ2-7	NA	TGTGCCTGGAGACCATCGTCCTACGAGCAGTACTTC	CAWRPSSYEQYF
TRBV19	many	TRBJ1-1	NA	TGTGCCAGTAGCATATCCCGACAGCTAACCACTGAAGCTTTCTTT	CASSISRQLTTEAFF
TRBV5-1	NA	TRBJ2-2	TRBD2	TGCGCCAGCAGCTTGGAACGGACTAGCGGGGATGGGGAGCTGTTTTTT	CASSLERTSGDGELFF
TRBV2	NA	TRBJ2-1	NA	TGTGCCAGCTCGTCCTTGAGCTCCTACAATGAGCAGTTCTTC	CASSSLSSYNEQFF
TRBV30	NA	TRBJ2-2	NA	TGTGCCTGGAGTGAGACCGGGGAGCTGTTTTTT	CAWSETGELFF
TRBV30	NA	TRBJ2-1	TRBD2	TGTGCCTGGAGTGTCGGCGGGGGGATATACAATGAGCAGTTCTTC	CAWSVGGGIYNEQFF
TRBV7-9	few	TRBJ1-1	NA	TGTGCCAGCAGCTCGACCTACACTGAAGCTTTCTTT	CASSSTYTEAFF
TRBV11-2	NA	TRBJ2-5	NA	TGTGCCAGCAGCCCCCCACTGGGGACGTACCAAGAGACCCAGTACTTC	CASSPPLGTYQETQYF
TRBV2	few	TRBJ2-2	TRBD1	TGTGCCAGCGAAGGACAGGGAAAGACCGGGGAGCTGTTTTTT	CASEGQGKTGELFF
TRBV28	NA	TRBJ2-1	NA	TGTGCCAGCAGTTTGGGGCGCTCCTACAATGAGCAGTTCTTC	CASSLGRSYNEQFF
TRBV29-1	NA	TRBJ2-1	TRBD2	TGCAGCGTTGAGGGAGAGCGGGGGGCCTACAATGAGCAGTTCTTC	CSVEGERGAYNEQFF
TRBV6-4	NA	TRBJ2-2	NA	TGTGCCAGCAGTGACACAGCTACGAACACCGGGGAGCTGTTTTTT	CASSDTATNTGELFF
TRBV29-1	few	TRBJ2-5	NA	TGCAGCGTTTTCCCCGGAGAGACCCAGTACTTC	CSVFPGETQYF
TRBV7-9	few	TRBJ2-3	NA	TGTGCCAGCAGCCCCCCCGTTGGCACAGATACGCAGTATTTT	CASSPPVGTDTQYF
TRBV4-1	NA	TRBJ1-2	NA	TGCGCCAGCAGCCAAGGGGGGTCCTCTGGCTACACCTTC	CASSQGGSSGYTF
TRBV29-1	few	TRBJ1-1	TRBD1	TGCAGCGTTGATAGACAGGGGGGAACTGAAGCTTTCTTT	CSVDRQGGTEAFF
TRBV15	few	TRBJ2-5	NA	TGTGCCACCAGCCACGGTAGGGGAACCTCAGAGACCCAGTACTTC	CATSHGRGTSETQYF
TRBV2	NA	TRBJ1-5	NA	TGTGCCAGCACCGAGGGAGAGAATCAGCCCCAGCATTTT	CASTEGENQPQHF
TRBV7-9	NA	TRBJ2-3	NA	TGTGCCAGCAGCGCGCTGGAGCGGCTCACAGATACGCAGTATTTT	CASSALERLTDTQYF
TRBV27	few	TRBJ2-7	TRBD1	TGTGCCAGTACGACAGGGGTAGGGGCTGAGCAGTACTTC	CASTTGVGAEQYF
TRBV25-1	NA	TRBJ1-5	NA	TGTGCCGTCCGACAGTCACGGCCCCAGCATTTT	CAVRQSRPQHF
TRBV10-2	NA	TRBJ2-7	TRBD2	TGCGCCAGCAGTGACGGGGGGTACTCTCACGAGCAGTACTTC	CASSDGGYSHEQYF
TRBV9	NA	TRBJ1-2	NA	TGTGCCAGCAGCGTAGGCGCAGGAGATAACTATGGCTACACCTTC	CASSVGAGDNYGYTF
TRBV5-1	NA	TRBJ2-1	NA	TGCGCCAGCAGCATAGGGGGTGAGCAGTTCTTC	CASSIGGEQFF
TRBV2	NA	TRBJ2-7	TRBD2	TGTGCCAGCAGTGACGCTTTGGGGGGGAACTACGAGCAGTACTTC	CASSDALGGNYEQYF
TRBV25-1	NA	TRBJ1-5	NA	TGTGCCAGCAGTCAACAGACCAATCAGCCCCAGCATTTT	CASSQQTNQPQHF
TRBV7-2	few	TRBJ2-3	NA	TGTGCCAGCAGCTTAGATCTGGTGCCAGATACGCAGTATTTT	CASSLDLVPDTQYF
TRBV13	NA	TRBJ1-2	NA	TGTGCCAGCAGGGGAGCGGACTATGGCTACACCTTC	CASRGADYGYTF
TRBV7-9	once	TRBJ2-3	NA	TGTGCCAGCAGCCCAGACATTTCTAGCACAGATACGCAGTATTTT	CASSPDISSTDTQYF
TRBV27	NA	TRBJ2-1	TRBD1	TGTGCCAGCAGTTTTGGGCAGGGGGCGGGCGGTGAGCAGTTCTTC	CASSFGQGAGGEQFF
TRBV7-9	NA	TRBJ1-1	TRBD1	TGTGCCAGCAGCTGGACAGGGGTCTCTGAAGCTTTCTTT	CASSWTGVSEAFF
TRBV29-1	NA	TRBJ2-7	NA	TGCAGCGTTGAAGATACGATTCAACCCTACGAGCAGTACTTC	CSVEDTIQPYEQYF
TRBV7-9	few	TRBJ2-7	NA	TGTGCCAGCAGCCTAGCGGACGGACAGATCCACTTC	CASSLADGQIHF
TRBV29-1	few	TRBJ1-2	TRBD1	TGCAGCGTTGAACCGGGACAGACTAACTATGGCTACACCTTC	CSVEPGQTNYGYTF
TRBV11-3	NA	TRBJ2-2	NA	TGTGCCAGCAGCTTATATGGGACTTCATCCGGGGAGCTGTTTTTT	CASSLYGTSSGELFF
TRBV29-1	few	TRBJ2-5	TRBD2	TGCAGCGTTGAAGATCTAAGCGGGGGGGCCTTAGAGACCCAGTACTTC	CSVEDLSGGALETQYF